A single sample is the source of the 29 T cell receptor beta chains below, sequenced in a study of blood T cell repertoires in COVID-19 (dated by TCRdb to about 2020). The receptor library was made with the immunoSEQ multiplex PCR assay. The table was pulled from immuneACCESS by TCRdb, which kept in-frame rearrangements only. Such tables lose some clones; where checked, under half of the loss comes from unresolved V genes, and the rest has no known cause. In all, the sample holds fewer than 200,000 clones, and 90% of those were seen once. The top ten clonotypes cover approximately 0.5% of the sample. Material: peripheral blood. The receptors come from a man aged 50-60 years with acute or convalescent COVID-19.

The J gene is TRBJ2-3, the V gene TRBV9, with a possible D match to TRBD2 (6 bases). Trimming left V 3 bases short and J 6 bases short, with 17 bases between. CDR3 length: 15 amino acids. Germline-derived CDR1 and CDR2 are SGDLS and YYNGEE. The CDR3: CASSGQDYPADTQYF. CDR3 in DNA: TGTGCCAGCAGCGGCCAGGACTACCCCGCGGATACGCAGTATTTT.

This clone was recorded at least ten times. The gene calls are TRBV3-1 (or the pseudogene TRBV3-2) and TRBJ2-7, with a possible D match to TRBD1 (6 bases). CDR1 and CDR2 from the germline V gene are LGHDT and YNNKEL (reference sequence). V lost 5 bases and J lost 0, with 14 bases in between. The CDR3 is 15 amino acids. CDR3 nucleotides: TGTGCCAGCAGCTGGGCCGGGACATCCTCCTACGAGCAGTACTTC. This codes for CASSWAGTSSYEQYF.

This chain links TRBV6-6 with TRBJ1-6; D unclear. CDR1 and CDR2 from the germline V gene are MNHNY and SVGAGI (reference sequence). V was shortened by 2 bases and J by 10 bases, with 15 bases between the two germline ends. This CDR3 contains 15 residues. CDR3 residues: CASSYLEAIPSPLHF. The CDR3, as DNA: TGTGCCAGCAGTTACCTAGAAGCTATCCCGTCACCCCTCCACTTT.

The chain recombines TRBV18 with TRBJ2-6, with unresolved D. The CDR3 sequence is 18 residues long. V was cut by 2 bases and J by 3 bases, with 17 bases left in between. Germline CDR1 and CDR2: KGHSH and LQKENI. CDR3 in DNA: TGTGCCAGCTCACCATCGGTAGACTCGCTCCGTGGGGCCAACGTCCTGACTTTC. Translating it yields CASSPSVDSLRGANVLTF.

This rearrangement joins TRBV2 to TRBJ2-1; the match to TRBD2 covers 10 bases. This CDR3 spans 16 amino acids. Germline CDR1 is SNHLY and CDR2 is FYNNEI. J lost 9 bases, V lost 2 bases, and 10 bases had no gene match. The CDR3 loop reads CASSELRLAGIVEQFF. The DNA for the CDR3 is TGTGCCAGCAGTGAATTGCGACTAGCGGGTATTGTTGAGCAGTTCTTC. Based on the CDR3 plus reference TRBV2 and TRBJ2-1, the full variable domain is EPEVTQTPSHQVTQMGQEVILRCVPISNHLYFYWYRQILGQKVEFLVSFYNNEISEKSEIFDDQFSVERPDGSNFTLKIRSTKLEDSAMYFCASSELRLAGIVEQFFGPGTRLTVL.

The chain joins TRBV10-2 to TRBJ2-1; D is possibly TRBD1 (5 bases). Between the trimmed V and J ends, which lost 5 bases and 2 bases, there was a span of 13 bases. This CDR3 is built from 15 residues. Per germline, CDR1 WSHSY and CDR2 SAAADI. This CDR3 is CASSRGQPAYNEQFF. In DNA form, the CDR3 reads TGCGCCAGCAGTCGCGGACAACCCGCCTACAATGAGCAGTTCTTC.

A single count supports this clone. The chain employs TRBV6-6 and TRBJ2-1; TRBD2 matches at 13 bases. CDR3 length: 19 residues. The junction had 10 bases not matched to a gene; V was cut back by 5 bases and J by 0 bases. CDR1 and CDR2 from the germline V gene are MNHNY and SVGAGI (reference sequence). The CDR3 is CASSQRTSGSVTSYNEQFF. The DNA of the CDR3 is TGTGCCAGCAGTCAGAGGACTAGCGGGAGCGTTACCTCCTACAATGAGCAGTTCTTC.

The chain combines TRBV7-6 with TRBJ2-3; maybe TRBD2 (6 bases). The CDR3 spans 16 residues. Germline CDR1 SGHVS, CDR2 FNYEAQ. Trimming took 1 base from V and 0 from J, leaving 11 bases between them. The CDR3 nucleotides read TGTGCCAGCAGCTTAGAAGCGGGCCTAAGCACAGATACGCAGTATTTT. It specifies CASSLEAGLSTDTQYF.

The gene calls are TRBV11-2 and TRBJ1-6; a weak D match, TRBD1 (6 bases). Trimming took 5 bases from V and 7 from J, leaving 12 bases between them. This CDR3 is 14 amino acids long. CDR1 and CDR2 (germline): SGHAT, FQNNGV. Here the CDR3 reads CASSPRGGNSPLHF. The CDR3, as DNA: TGTGCCAGCAGCCCGAGGGGGGGGAATTCACCCCTCCACTTT.

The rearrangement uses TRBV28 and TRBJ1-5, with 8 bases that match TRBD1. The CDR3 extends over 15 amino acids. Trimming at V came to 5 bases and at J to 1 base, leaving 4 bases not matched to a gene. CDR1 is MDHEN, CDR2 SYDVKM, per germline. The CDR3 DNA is TGTGCCAGCAGTCCGGGACAGGAGAGCAATCAGCCCCAGCATTTT. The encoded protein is CASSPGQESNQPQHF.

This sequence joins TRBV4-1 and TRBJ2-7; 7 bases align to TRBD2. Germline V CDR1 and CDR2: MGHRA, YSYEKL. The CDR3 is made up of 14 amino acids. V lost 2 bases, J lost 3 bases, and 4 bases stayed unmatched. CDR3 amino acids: CASSQFGGSYEQYF. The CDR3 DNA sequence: TGCGCCAGCAGCCAATTCGGCGGGAGCTACGAGCAGTACTTC.

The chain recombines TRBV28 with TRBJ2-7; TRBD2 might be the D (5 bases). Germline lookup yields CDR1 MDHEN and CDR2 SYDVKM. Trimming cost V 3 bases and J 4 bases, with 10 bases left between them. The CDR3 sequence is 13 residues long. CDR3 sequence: CASSFSGLYEQYF. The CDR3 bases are TGTGCCAGCAGTTTTAGTGGACTTTACGAGCAGTACTTC.

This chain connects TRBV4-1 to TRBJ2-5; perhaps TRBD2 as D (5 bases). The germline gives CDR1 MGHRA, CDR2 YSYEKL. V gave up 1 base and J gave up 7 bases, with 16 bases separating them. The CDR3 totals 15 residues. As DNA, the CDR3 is TGCGCCAGCAGCCAAGTTACGTCTAGCCTGCGGACCCAGTACTTC. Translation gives CASSQVTSSLRTQYF.

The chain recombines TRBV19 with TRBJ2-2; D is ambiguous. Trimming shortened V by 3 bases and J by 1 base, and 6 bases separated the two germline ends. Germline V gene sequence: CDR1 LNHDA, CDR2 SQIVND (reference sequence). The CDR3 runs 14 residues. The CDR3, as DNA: TGTGCCAGTAGTATTACCAGGAACACCGGGGAGCTGTTTTTT. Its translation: CASSITRNTGELFF. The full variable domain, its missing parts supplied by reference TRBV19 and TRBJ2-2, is DGGITQSPKYLFRKEGQNVTLSCEQNLNHDAMYWYRQDPGQGLRLIYYSQIVNDFQKGDIAEGYSVSREKKESFPLTVTSAQKNPTAFYLCASSITRNTGELFFGEGSRLTVL.

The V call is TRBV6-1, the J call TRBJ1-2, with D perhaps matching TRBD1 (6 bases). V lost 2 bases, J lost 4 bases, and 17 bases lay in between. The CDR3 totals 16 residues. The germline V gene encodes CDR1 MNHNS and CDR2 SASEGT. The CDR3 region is CASSENLPGQGYGYTF. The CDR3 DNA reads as TGTGCCAGCAGTGAAAATCTCCCGGGACAAGGCTATGGCTACACCTTC.

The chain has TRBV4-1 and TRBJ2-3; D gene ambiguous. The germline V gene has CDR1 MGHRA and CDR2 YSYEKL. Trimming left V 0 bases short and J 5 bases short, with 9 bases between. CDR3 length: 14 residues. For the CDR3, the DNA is TGCGCCAGCAGCCAAGATCAGCGCGTAGATACGCAGTATTTT. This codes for CASSQDQRVDTQYF.

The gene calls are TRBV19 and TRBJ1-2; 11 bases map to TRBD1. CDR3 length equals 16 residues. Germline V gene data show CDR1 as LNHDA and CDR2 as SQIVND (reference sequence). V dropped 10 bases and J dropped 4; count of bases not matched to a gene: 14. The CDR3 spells CATEKVTGTGGYGYTF. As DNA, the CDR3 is TGTGCCACAGAGAAGGTGACCGGGACAGGGGGCTATGGCTACACCTTC.

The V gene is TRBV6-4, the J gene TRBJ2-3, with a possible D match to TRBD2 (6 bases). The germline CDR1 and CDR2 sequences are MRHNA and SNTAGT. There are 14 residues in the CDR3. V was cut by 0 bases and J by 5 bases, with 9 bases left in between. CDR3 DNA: TGTGCCAGCAGTGACTCGACTAGACTAGATACGCAGTATTTT. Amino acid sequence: CASSDSTRLDTQYF.

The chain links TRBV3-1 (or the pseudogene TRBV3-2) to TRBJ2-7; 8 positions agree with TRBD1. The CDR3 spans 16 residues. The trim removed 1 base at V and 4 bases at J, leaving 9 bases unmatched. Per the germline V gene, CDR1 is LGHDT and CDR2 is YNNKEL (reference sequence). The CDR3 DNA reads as TGTGCCAGCAGCCAAGCCCCAGGGGGCGCTTCTTACGAGCAGTACTTC. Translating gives CASSQAPGGASYEQYF.

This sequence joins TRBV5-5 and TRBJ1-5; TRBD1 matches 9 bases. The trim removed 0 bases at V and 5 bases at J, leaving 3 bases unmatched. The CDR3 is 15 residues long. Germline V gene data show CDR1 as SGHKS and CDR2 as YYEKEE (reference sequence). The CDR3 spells CASSLADRGDQPQHF. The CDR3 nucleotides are TGTGCCAGCAGCTTGGCCGACAGGGGGGATCAGCCCCAGCATTTT.

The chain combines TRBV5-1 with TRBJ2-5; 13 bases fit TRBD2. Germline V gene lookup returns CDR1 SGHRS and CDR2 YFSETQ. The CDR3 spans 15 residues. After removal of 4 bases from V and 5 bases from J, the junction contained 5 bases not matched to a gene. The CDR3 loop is CASSTGLAGVETQYF. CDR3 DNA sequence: TGCGCCAGCAGCACCGGACTAGCGGGAGTGGAGACCCAGTACTTC.

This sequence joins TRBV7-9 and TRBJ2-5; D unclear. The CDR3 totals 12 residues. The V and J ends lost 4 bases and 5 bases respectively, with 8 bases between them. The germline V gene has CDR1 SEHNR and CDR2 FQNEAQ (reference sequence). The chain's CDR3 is CASSSPEETQYF. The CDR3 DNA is TGTGCCAGCAGCTCCCCGGAGGAGACCCAGTACTTC.

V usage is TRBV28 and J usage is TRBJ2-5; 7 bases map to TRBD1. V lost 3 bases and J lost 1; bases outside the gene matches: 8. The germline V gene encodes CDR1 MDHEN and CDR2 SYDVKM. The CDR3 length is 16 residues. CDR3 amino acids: CASSFRAGGSQETQYF. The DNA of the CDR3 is TGTGCCAGCAGTTTTCGGGCAGGGGGATCCCAAGAGACCCAGTACTTC. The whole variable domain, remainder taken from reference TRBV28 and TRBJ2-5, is DVKVTQSSRYLVKRTGEKVFLECVQDMDHENMFWYRQDPGLGLRLIYFSYDVKMKEKGDIPEGYSVSREKKERFSLILESASTNQTSMYLCASSFRAGGSQETQYFGPGTRLLVL.

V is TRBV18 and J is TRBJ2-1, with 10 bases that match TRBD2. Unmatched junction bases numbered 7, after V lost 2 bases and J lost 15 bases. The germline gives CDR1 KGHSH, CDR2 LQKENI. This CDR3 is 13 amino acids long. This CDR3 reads CASSPSPIAGGFF. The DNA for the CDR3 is TGTGCCAGCTCACCATCCCCTATAGCGGGAGGGTTCTTC.

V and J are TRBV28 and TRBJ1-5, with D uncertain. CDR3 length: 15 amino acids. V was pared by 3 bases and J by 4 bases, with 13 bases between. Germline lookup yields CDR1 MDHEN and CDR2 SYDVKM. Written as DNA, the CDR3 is TGTGCCAGCAGTTTGGCCCGGAAGGAGAATCAGCCCCAGCATTTT. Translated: CASSLARKENQPQHF.

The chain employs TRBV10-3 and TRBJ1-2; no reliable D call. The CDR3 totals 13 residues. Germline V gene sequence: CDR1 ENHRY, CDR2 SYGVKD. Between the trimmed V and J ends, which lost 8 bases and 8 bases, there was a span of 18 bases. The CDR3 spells CAIGLQQEVGYTF. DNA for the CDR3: TGTGCCATCGGTTTACAGCAAGAAGTCGGCTACACCTTC.

As DNA, the CDR3 is TGTGCCAGCAGCAAGAACAGGGGGCAAGAGACCCAGTACTTC. This encodes CASSKNRGQETQYF. V usage is TRBV5-4 and J usage is TRBJ2-5; 8 positions agree with TRBD1. The germline CDR1 and CDR2 sequences are SGHNT and YYREEE (reference sequence). The CDR3 is made up of 14 amino acids. With V trimmed by 4 bases and J by 2 bases, 4 bases remained unmatched.

CDR3 residues: CASSLDNLNTEAFF. The CDR3 nucleotides are TGTGCCAGCAGCTTAGACAATCTGAACACTGAAGCTTTCTTT. The rearrangement joins TRBV7-2 to TRBJ1-1; D unclear. The V gene lost 1 base and the J gene lost 0 bases, with 6 bases spanning the gap. Germline values: CDR1 SGHTA, CDR2 FQGNSA. There are 14 residues in the CDR3.

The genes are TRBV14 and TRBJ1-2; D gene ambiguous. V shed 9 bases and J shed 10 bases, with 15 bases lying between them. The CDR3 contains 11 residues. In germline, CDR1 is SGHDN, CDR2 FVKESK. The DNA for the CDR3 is TGTGCCAGTGGGAGGATGGGATTCTACACCTTC. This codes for CASGRMGFYTF.